Listed below are T cell receptor beta chains from one sample, sequenced in a study of shared clonotypes between healthy human individuals. Data came from immunoSEQ multiplex PCR; TCRdb stores just in-frame clones and leaves some out. The table lists 850,000 to 1,200,000 clones, 60% to 80% of them singletons. Sequencing used memory CD4+ T cells sorted from blood. The receptors were sampled from a man younger than 35 in good health. Both conserved end residues are part of each CDR3. Each record gives: clone size, CDR3 length, J gene, V gene, D gene, CDR3 protein, CDR3 DNA. The D gene is left open where the match is weak. Rows may omit the clone size; those that give it use once, few, many or a size class.

-	14	TRBJ2-3	TRBV7-6	-	CASSPIGGTDTQYF	TGTGCCAGCAGCCCTATAGGGGGCACAGATACGCAGTATTTT
few	11	TRBJ2-5	TRBV2	-	CASNGAETQYF	TGTGCCAGCAATGGCGCAGAGACCCAGTACTTC
-	15	TRBJ1-1	TRBV14	-	CASSQDVKGGTEAFF	TGTGCCAGCAGCCAAGATGTGAAGGGAGGCACTGAAGCTTTCTTT
-	15	TRBJ1-2	TRBV5-1	TRBD1	CASSQEGQGHYGYTF	TGCGCCAGCTCACAGGAGGGACAGGGGCACTATGGCTACACCTTC
few	11	TRBJ2-1	TRBV20-1	-	CSARDYPEQFF	TGCAGTGCTAGAGATTATCCAGAGCAGTTCTTC
-	14	TRBJ2-3	TRBV5-1	TRBD1	CASIRGQSTDTQYF	TGCGCCAGCATCAGGGGGCAGTCCACAGATACGCAGTATTTT
-	14	TRBJ2-1	TRBV27	-	CASSPQGSFNEQFF	TGTGCCAGCAGTCCACAGGGTTCCTTCAATGAGCAGTTCTTC
-	16	TRBJ2-3	TRBV7-8	TRBD2	CASSQHLAGKVDTQYF	TGTGCCAGCAGCCAACATCTAGCGGGGAAGGTAGATACGCAGTATTTT
-	13	TRBJ1-5	TRBV30	-	CAWSVSRNQPQHF	TGTGCCTGGAGTGTCTCCAGGAATCAGCCCCAGCATTTT
-	14	TRBJ2-7	TRBV5-4	TRBD2	CASSPSGRVYEQYF	TGTGCCAGCAGTCCTAGCGGGAGGGTCTACGAGCAGTACTTC
-	17	TRBJ1-1	TRBV7-2	TRBD1	CASSLGRTGRLIPEAFF	TGTGCCAGCAGCTTAGGGAGGACAGGGAGGTTAATCCCTGAAGCTTTCTTT
-	14	TRBJ2-3	TRBV15	-	CATSQPAGTDTQYF	TGTGCCACCAGCCAGCCAGCGGGCACAGATACGCAGTATTTT
-	13	TRBJ2-1	TRBV10-2	-	CASSESPRNEQFF	TGCGCCAGCAGTGAGTCACCGCGCAATGAGCAGTTCTTC
-	15	TRBJ1-1	TRBV6-6	TRBD1	CASSPRDRGSTEAFF	TGTGCCAGCAGCCCTCGGGACAGGGGCAGCACTGAAGCTTTCTTT
-	12	TRBJ1-2	TRBV2	-	CASSPLTDGYTF	TGTGCCAGCAGCCCCCTGACAGATGGCTACACCTTC
once	15	TRBJ2-7	TRBV4-1	TRBD2	CASSPLAGTVYEQYF	TGCGCCAGCAGCCCTCTAGCGGGAACCGTGTACGAGCAGTACTTC
-	17	TRBJ1-1	TRBV28	-	CASSFFLRDGRDTEAFF	TGTGCCAGCAGTTTCTTCCTTAGGGACGGAAGGGACACTGAAGCTTTCTTT
-	16	TRBJ2-3	TRBV4-1	TRBD2	CASSPRGSGGGDTQYF	TGCGCCAGCAGCCCCCGGGGTAGCGGGGGTGGAGATACGCAGTATTTT
-	15	TRBJ2-4	TRBV10-3	-	CASGSGPEAKNIQYF	TGTGCCAGTGGGAGCGGCCCAGAAGCCAAAAACATTCAGTACTTC
-	13	TRBJ2-4	TRBV6-6	-	CASSVDAKNIQYF	TGTGCCAGCAGCGTTGACGCCAAAAACATTCAGTACTTC
-	15	TRBJ1-2	TRBV9	-	CASSVGTEVSYGYTF	TGTGCCAGCAGCGTAGGGACAGAGGTTAGCTATGGCTACACCTTC
-	13	TRBJ2-1	TRBV15	-	CATGEFSYNEQFF	TGTGCCACGGGGGAGTTTTCCTACAATGAGCAGTTCTTC
many	12	TRBJ1-6	TRBV5-1	-	CASSPGDSPLHF	TGCGCCAGCAGCCCGGGGGATTCACCCCTCCACTTT
few	16	TRBJ1-5	TRBV5-7	TRBD1	CASSPRQGGPHQPQHF	TGTGCCAGCAGCCCCCGACAGGGGGGACCCCATCAGCCCCAGCATTTT
-	14	TRBJ1-1	TRBV10-2	-	CASSEGRLNTEAFF	TGCGCCAGCAGTGAGGGCAGGTTGAACACTGAAGCTTTCTTT
-	16	TRBJ2-5	TRBV13	TRBD2	CASSLGVRGGRETQYF	TGTGCCAGCAGCTTAGGCGTTCGGGGGGGCAGGGAGACCCAGTACTTC
-	12	TRBJ2-3	TRBV29-1	TRBD2	CSATSVADTQYF	TGCAGCGCCACTAGCGTGGCAGATACGCAGTATTTT
-	15	TRBJ2-4	TRBV6-1	-	CASSGVTLAKNIQYF	TGTGCCAGCAGCGGGGTGACCTTAGCCAAAAACATTCAGTACTTC
few	14	TRBJ2-7	TRBV28	TRBD1	CASRASGTVYEQYF	TGTGCCAGCAGAGCCTCCGGGACAGTCTACGAGCAGTACTTC
-	12	TRBJ2-5	TRBV29-1	-	CSVEQGSETQYF	TGCAGCGTTGAACAGGGTTCAGAGACCCAGTACTTC
-	16	TRBJ2-2	TRBV2	TRBD2	CASKSQGLAKTGELFF	TGTGCCAGCAAAAGCCAGGGACTAGCGAAGACCGGGGAGCTGTTTTTT
-	16	TRBJ1-5	TRBV5-6	-	CASSLRGVGRNQPQHF	TGTGCCAGCAGCTTAAGGGGAGTGGGGCGGAATCAGCCCCAGCATTTT
-	16	TRBJ2-2	TRBV18	TRBD2	CASSRGTSGPTGELFF	TGTGCCAGCTCACGCGGGACTAGCGGACCCACCGGGGAGCTGTTTTTT
-	13	TRBJ1-2	TRBV19	-	CASSIGVGYGYTF	TGTGCCAGTAGTATAGGCGTCGGCTATGGCTACACCTTC
once	16	TRBJ1-6	TRBV5-1	-	CASSLAMSSYNSPLHF	TGCGCCAGCAGCTTGGCCATGAGCTCCTATAATTCACCCCTCCACTTT
-	14	TRBJ1-2	TRBV15	-	CATSRESAVGGYTF	TGTGCCACCAGCAGAGAATCGGCGGTGGGGGGCTACACCTTC
-	15	TRBJ2-2	TRBV7-8	TRBD2	CASRVREGVGGELFF	TGTGCCAGCAGGGTGCGGGAGGGAGTTGGCGGGGAGCTGTTTTTT